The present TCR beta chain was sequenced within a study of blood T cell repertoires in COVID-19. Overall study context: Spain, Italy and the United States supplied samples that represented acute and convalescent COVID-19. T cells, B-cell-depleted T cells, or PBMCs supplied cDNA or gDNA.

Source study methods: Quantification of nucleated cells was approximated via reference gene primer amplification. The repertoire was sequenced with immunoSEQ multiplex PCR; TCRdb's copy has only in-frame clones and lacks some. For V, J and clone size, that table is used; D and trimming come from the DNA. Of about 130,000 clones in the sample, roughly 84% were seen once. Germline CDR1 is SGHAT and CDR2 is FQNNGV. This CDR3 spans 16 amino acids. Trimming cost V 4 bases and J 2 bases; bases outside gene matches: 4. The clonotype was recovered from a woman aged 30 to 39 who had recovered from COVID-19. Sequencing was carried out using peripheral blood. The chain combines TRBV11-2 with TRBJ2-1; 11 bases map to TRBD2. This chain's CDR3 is CASSYLSGRAYNEQFF. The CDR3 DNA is TGTGCCAGCAGCTACCTTAGCGGGAGGGCCTACAATGAGCAGTTCTTC.